The present entry profiles one T cell receptor (beta chain) with its context. The table came from immunoSEQ multiplex PCR; TCRdb's copy has only in-frame clones and leaves some out. Of nearly 300,000 clones listed, roughly 89% are singletons. These data come from a study of blood T cell repertoires in COVID-19. Study-wide context: Material from acute and convalescent COVID-19 was sourced from the United States, Italy and Spain.

Individuals aged about 18 to 100 years were recruited from approximately 22 US areas. It was within 2 weeks before study entry that exposed participants met a COVID-19 case. CDR3 length equals 16 residues. Per germline, CDR1 MDHEN and CDR2 SYDVKM. The junction had 9 bases not matched to a gene; V was cut back by 2 bases and J by 6 bases. The specimen sequenced was PBMCs or T cells enriched from blood (not recorded which). The clonotype was recovered from a woman aged 50 to 60 who had been exposed to COVID-19. The gene calls are TRBV28 and TRBJ1-5; 8 nucleotides align to TRBD1. CDR3 nucleotide sequence: TGTGCCAGCAGTTTAGTGGCAGGGGGCATCGGTCAGCCCCAGCATTTT. Its translation is CASSLVAGGIGQPQHF.